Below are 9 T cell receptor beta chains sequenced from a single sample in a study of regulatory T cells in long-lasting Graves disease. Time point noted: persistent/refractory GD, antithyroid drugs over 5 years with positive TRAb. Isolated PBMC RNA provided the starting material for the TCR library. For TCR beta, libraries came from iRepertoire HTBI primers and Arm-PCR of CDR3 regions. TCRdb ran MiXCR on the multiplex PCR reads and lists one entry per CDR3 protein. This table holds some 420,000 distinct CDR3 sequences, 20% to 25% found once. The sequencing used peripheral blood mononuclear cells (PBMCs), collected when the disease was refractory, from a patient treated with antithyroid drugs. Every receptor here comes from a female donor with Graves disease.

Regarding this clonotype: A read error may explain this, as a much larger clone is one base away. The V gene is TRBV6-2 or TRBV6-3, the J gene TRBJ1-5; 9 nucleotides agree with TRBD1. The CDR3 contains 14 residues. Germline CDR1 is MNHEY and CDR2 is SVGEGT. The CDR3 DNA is TGTGCCAGCAGTGTAACAGGGGGCAATCAGTCCCAGCATTTT. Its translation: CASSVTGGNQSQHF.

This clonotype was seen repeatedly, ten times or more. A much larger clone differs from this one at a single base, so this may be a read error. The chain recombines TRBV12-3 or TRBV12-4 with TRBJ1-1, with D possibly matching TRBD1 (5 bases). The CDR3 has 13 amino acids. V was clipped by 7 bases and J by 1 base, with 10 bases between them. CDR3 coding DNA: TGTGCCAGCACCTTCAGGGAGAACACTGAAGCTTTCTTT. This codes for CASTFRENTEAFF.

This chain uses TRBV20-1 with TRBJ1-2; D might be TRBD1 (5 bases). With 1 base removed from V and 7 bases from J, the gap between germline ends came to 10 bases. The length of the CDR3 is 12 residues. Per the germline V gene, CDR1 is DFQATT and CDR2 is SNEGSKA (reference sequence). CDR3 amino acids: CSARGGTGGYTF. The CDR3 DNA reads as TGCAGTGCTAGAGGAGGGACGGGTGGCTACACCTTC.

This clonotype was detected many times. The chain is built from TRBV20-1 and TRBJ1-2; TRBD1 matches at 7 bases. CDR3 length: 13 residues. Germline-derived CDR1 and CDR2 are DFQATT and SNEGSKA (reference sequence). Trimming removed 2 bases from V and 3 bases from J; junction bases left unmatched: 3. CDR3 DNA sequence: TGCAGTGCTAGAAAAGGGACAGACTATGGCTACACCTTC. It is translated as CSARKGTDYGYTF.

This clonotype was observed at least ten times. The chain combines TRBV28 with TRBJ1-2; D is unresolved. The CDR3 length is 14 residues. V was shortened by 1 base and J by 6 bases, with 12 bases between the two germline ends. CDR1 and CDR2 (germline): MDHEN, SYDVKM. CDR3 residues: CASSLLGRRHGYTF. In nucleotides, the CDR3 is TGTGCCAGCAGTTTATTGGGCAGACGACATGGCTACACCTTC.

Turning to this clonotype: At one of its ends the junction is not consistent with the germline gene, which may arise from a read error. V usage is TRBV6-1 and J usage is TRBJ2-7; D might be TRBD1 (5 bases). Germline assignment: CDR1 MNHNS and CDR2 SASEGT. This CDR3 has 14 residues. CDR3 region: CASSTTDSWGRGHF. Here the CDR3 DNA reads TGTGCCAGCAGCACGACAGACTCTTGGGGAAGAGGACACTTC.

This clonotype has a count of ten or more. The CDR3 DNA follows: TGTGCCACCAGTGATCCCACAACGTATGGCTACACCTTC. Amino acid sequence: CATSDPTTYGYTF. V and J are TRBV24-1 and TRBJ1-2; D unresolved. The germline V gene has CDR1 KGHDR and CDR2 SFDVKD. Between the trimmed V and J ends, which lost 3 bases and 5 bases, there was a span of 9 bases. CDR3 length: 13 residues.

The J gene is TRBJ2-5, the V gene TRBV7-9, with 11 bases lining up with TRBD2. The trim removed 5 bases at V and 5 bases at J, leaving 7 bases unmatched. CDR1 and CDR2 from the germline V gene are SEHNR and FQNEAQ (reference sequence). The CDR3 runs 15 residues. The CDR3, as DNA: TGTGCCAGCAGCCAGCGTAGCGGGGGGGGCGAGACCCAGTACTTC. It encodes CASSQRSGGGETQYF.

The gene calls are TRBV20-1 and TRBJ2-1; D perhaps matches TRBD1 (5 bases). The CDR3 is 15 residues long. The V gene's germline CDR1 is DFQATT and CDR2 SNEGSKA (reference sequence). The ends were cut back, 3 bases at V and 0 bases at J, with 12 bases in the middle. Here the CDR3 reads CSASLGPSSYNEQFF. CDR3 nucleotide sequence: TGCAGTGCTAGCCTGGGGCCAAGCTCCTACAATGAGCAGTTCTTC.